This TCR beta chain was sequenced in a study of blood T cell repertoires in COVID-19. The CDR3 covers 15 residues. Looked up from germline, CDR1 is SGHNT and CDR2 is YYREEE (reference sequence). V shed 2 bases and J shed 0 bases, with 12 bases lying between them. Sequencing was performed with immunoSEQ multiplex PCR; in TCRdb, only in-frame clones are kept and a portion is missing. The sample includes approximately 190,000 clones, roughly 80% seen only once; the top ten take roughly 6.4%. The V and J genes are TRBV5-4 and TRBJ2-7, with D hard to call. The sequence came from a man aged 55 to 69 with acute or convalescent COVID-19. The sequenced sample was peripheral blood. The CDR3 nucleotides are TGTGCCAGCAGCTTACTCTCCGTGAGCTCCTACGAGCAGTACTTC. Protein sequence: CASSLLSVSSYEQYF.